These 8 T cell receptor beta chains share one sample of origin, sequenced in a study of radiotherapy plus CTLA-4 blockade in lung cancer (dated by TCRdb to the late 2010s). The protocol used for the library was the immunoSEQ multiplex PCR assay. In TCRdb, the immuneACCESS table is reduced to in-frame sequences with V and J assigned. These tables do not hold every clone; where another copy was compared, an unresolved V gene accounts for under half, and the others remain unexplained. Here the sample has tens of thousands of clones; approximately 77% occur a single time. Of the sample, over 2% is held by the ten largest clones. The material was peripheral blood, obtained from a patient treated with radiotherapy plus ipilimumab. Receptor source: a human donor with non-small cell lung cancer whose response to radiotherapy plus ipilimumab could not be evaluated.

The chain employs TRBV15 and TRBJ2-2; the D gene is possibly TRBD2 (5 bases). The CDR3 sequence is 14 residues long. Trimming removed 0 bases from V and 4 bases from J, with 6 bases in between. Germline CDR1 and CDR2: LNHNV and YYDKDF (reference sequence). The CDR3 protein is CATSRDRGTGELFF. The DNA of the CDR3 is TGTGCCACCAGCAGAGATCGGGGCACCGGGGAGCTGTTTTTT.

In this sample, this clone turned up a few times. This chain joins TRBV7-9 and TRBJ1-4; D is perhaps TRBD1 (6 bases). CDR3 length equals 15 residues. V dropped 4 bases and J dropped 7 bases, with 16 bases sitting between them. The germline V gene encodes CDR1 SEHNR and CDR2 FQNEAQ (reference sequence). The CDR3 DNA reads as TGTGCCAGCAGCTATTGGGCAGGGGTAGGTGAAAAACTGTTTTTT. Protein product: CASSYWAGVGEKLFF.

The rearrangement uses TRBV11-2 and TRBJ1-1; 11 bases line up with TRBD1. Germline trimming cut 5 bases from V and 2 bases from J; bases unmatched to any gene: 4. Germline V gene sequence: CDR1 SGHAT, CDR2 FQNNGV. This CDR3 has 15 residues. CDR3 nucleotides: TGTGCCAGCAGCGCCCGGACAGGGGGCAACACTGAAGCTTTCTTT. Translating gives CASSARTGGNTEAFF.

The chain links TRBV7-3 to TRBJ2-2; a possible D gene is TRBD2 (6 bases). The CDR3 is 16 amino acids. Germline values: CDR1 SGHTA, CDR2 FQGTGA. V lost 0 bases and J 3 bases, leaving 11 bases between the germline ends. This CDR3 reads CASSLTGSGDTGELFF. CDR3 bases: TGTGCCAGCAGCTTAACCGGGAGTGGCGACACCGGGGAGCTGTTTTTT.

This clone was picked up a small number of times. The chain joins TRBV30 to TRBJ2-4, with unresolved D. Germline CDR1 is GTSNPN and CDR2 is SVGIG (reference sequence). V was cut by 8 bases and J by 7 bases, with 12 bases left in between. The CDR3 extends over 11 amino acids. The CDR3: CAASRRNIQYF. The CDR3 region has the DNA TGTGCCGCAAGTAGGCGGAACATTCAGTACTTC.

The genes are TRBV7-2 and TRBJ1-1, with D hard to call. Trimming cost V 1 base and J 4 bases, with 13 bases left between them. Germline V gene sequence: CDR1 SGHTA, CDR2 FQGNSA. CDR3 size: 15 residues. The CDR3 DNA reads TGTGCCAGCAGCTTAGGGGGAGGGTTGGGCACTGAAGCTTTCTTT. Protein: CASSLGGGLGTEAFF.

This clone was recorded once. This chain joins TRBV5-1 and TRBJ2-5, with D hard to call. The V end was cut by 0 bases, the J end by 3 bases, with 6 bases between. Germline V gives CDR1 SGHRS, CDR2 YFSETQ. This CDR3 is 13 amino acids long. In DNA form, the CDR3 reads TGCGCCAGCAGCTTGGCCCCAGAAGAGACCCAGTACTTC. Translated, it gives CASSLAPEETQYF.

The chain carries TRBV7-8 and TRBJ2-7; D ambiguous. Trimming took 5 bases from V and 7 from J, leaving 21 bases between them. Germline loops: CDR1 SGHVS, CDR2 FQNEAQ. The CDR3 is 15 amino acids. The CDR3 here is CASSLMSSNAQEQYF. CDR3 nucleotides: TGTGCCAGCAGCCTAATGTCTAGTAATGCTCAAGAGCAGTACTTC.